Listed here are 15 T cell receptor beta chains from one sample, sequenced in a study of OX40 agonist ivuxolimab in advanced cancers. Profiling relied on immunoSEQ multiplex PCR, and the TCRdb table lists in-frame clones only, not all of them. The table shows over 85,000 clones, with roughly nine tenths occurring only once. The sequences come from CD4+ or CD8+ T cells sorted from blood, collected in a trial of the OX40 agonist ivuxolimab. The receptors originated from an adult with an advanced solid tumor such as melanoma, head and neck, liver or kidney cancer.

This chain joins TRBV15 and TRBJ1-2; the D gene is possibly TRBD1 (6 bases). Trimming left V 1 base short and J 5 bases short, with 8 bases between. There are 13 residues in the CDR3. Germline V gene sequence: CDR1 LNHNV, CDR2 YYDKDF (reference sequence). CDR3 residues: CATSRVQGYGYTF. Here the CDR3 DNA reads TGTGCCACCAGCAGAGTACAGGGTTATGGCTACACCTTC.

The chain couples TRBV9 to TRBJ2-3; 10 bases match TRBD1. Germline CDR1 is SGDLS and CDR2 is YYNGEE. This CDR3 is built from 17 residues. V trimming: 0 bases; J trimming: 2 bases; junction bases outside the gene matches: 6. The CDR3 is CASSVGPGQGITDTQYF. Written as DNA, the CDR3 is TGTGCCAGCAGCGTAGGGCCGGGACAGGGGATCACAGATACGCAGTATTTT. Full variable domain (remainder filled in from reference TRBV9 and TRBJ2-3): DSGVTQTPKHLITATGQRVTLRCSPRSGDLSVYWYQQSLDQGLQFLIQYYNGEERAKGNILERFSAQQFPDLHSELNLSSLELGDSALYFCASSVGPGQGITDTQYFGPGTRLTVL.

This clone was counted a few times. The rearrangement uses TRBV27 and TRBJ1-5; D is unclear. V was trimmed by 0 bases and J by 4 bases, leaving 7 bases between them. Germline CDR1 MNHEY, CDR2 SMNVEV (reference sequence). This CDR3 spans 14 amino acids. CDR3 in amino acids: CASSLSGNNQPQHF. Here the CDR3 DNA reads TGTGCCAGCAGTTTATCAGGGAATAATCAGCCCCAGCATTTT.

V gene TRBV6-4 combines with J gene TRBJ1-2, with no clear D. This CDR3 region has 11 residues. Germline CDR1 is MRHNA and CDR2 is SNTAGT. V lost 7 bases to trimming and J lost 3 bases, with 6 bases between them. The CDR3: CASTRHYGYTF. In DNA form, the CDR3 reads TGTGCCAGCACCCGGCACTATGGCTACACCTTC.

The CDR3: CARRGRGDTEAFF. CDR3 DNA sequence: TGTGCCCGCCGGGGGAGGGGGGACACTGAAGCTTTCTTT. The chain carries TRBV19 and TRBJ1-1, with D maybe TRBD1 (6 bases). Germline loops: CDR1 LNHDA, CDR2 SQIVND (reference sequence). V was pared by 11 bases and J by 3 bases, with 16 bases between. The length of the CDR3 is 13 residues.

The chain has TRBV7-2 and TRBJ2-1, with TRBD2 matching over 8 bases. The ends lost 5 bases at V and 10 bases at J; junction bases unmatched: 13. The germline gives CDR1 SGHTA, CDR2 FQGNSA. The CDR3 sequence is 15 residues long. CDR3: CASSLSRAGETEQFF. Here the CDR3 DNA reads TGTGCCAGCAGCCTCTCTCGAGCGGGGGAAACAGAGCAGTTCTTC.

This chain uses TRBV19 with TRBJ2-6; possible D gene TRBD1, 6 bases. The CDR3 contains 18 residues. CDR1 LNHDA and CDR2 SQIVND come from the germline V gene (reference sequence). The V end was cut by 7 bases, the J end by 0 bases, with 19 bases between. CDR3 DNA: TGTGCCAGTACCGGGACAACCGCTCGCATCTCTGGGGCCAACGTCCTGACTTTC. Its protein is CASTGTTARISGANVLTF.

This chain connects TRBV6-8 to TRBJ2-5; 7 bases fit TRBD1. Germline CDR1 is MNHGY and CDR2 is SAAAGT. The ends lost 7 bases at V and 2 bases at J; junction bases unmatched: 7. The CDR3 is 14 amino acids. CDR3 DNA sequence: TGTGCCAGCACCTTGGTGGGACAGCAAGAGACCCAGTACTTC. Translated: CASTLVGQQETQYF.

This clone is a singleton in its sample. The rearrangement links TRBV19 to TRBJ1-5; tentative D call: TRBD1 (6 bases). This CDR3 has 16 residues. The germline V and J ends were trimmed by 5 bases and 2 bases, with 16 bases remaining between them. CDR1 and CDR2 from the germline V gene are LNHDA and SQIVND (reference sequence). The chain's CDR3 is CASSPVRGQGNQPQHF. CDR3 nucleotide sequence: TGTGCCAGTAGTCCCGTCCGGGGGCAGGGCAATCAGCCCCAGCATTTT.

Worth noting for this clone: The junction does not match germline at one end; this may be a read error. The chain has TRBV7-7 and TRBJ2-2; 7 nucleotides align to TRBD1. CDR1 SSHAT and CDR2 FNYEAQ come from the germline V gene (reference sequence). This CDR3 has 15 amino acids. The CDR3 DNA sequence: TGTGCTAGCAGCCCGGCCCCAGGGGGAACCGGGGAGCTGTTTTTT. Translating it yields CASSPAPGGTGELFF. The variable domain in full, with the rest retrieved from reference TRBV7-7 and TRBJ2-2, is GAGVSQSPRYKVTKRGQDVTLRCDPISSHATLYWYQQALGQGPEFLTYFNYEAQPDKSGLPSDRFSAERPEGSISTLTIQRTEQRDSAMYRCASSPAPGGTGELFFGEGSRLTVL.

The chain links TRBV4-3 to TRBJ1-2; the match to TRBD1 covers 7 bases. The germline gives CDR1 LGHNA, CDR2 YSLEER. CDR3 length: 15 residues. The V gene end was trimmed by 0 bases and the J gene end by 3 bases; junction bases not matched to a gene: 4. This chain's CDR3 is CASSQDSDRDYGYTF. The CDR3 DNA is TGCGCCAGCAGCCAAGATTCCGACAGGGACTATGGCTACACCTTC.

CDR3 in DNA: TGTGCCAGCAAATTGAACACTGAAGCTTTCTTT. Residues: CASKLNTEAFF. The rearrangement uses TRBV28 and TRBJ1-1; D gene ambiguous. This CDR3 contains 11 residues. Germline V gene data show CDR1 as MDHEN and CDR2 as SYDVKM. The V gene lost 7 bases and the J gene lost 0 bases, with 3 bases spanning the gap.

This chain links TRBV4-3 with TRBJ1-1, with D possibly matching TRBD1 (6 bases). This CDR3 comprises 15 residues. V lost 4 bases and J lost 0, with 12 bases in between. CDR1 LGHNA and CDR2 YSLEER come from the germline V gene. CDR3 nucleotide sequence: TGCGCCAGCAGCCCCTACACAGGGTTGAACACTGAAGCTTTCTTT. This translates into CASSPYTGLNTEAFF.

The chain employs TRBV6-5 and TRBJ2-7; 7 positions match TRBD2. Trimming took 6 bases from V and 2 from J; bases not matched to a gene: 7. This CDR3 contains 14 residues. Germline V CDR1 and CDR2: MNHEY, SVGAGI. CDR3 DNA sequence: TGTGCCAGCAGACCCCGGGACTACACCTACGAGCAGTACTTC. Its translation: CASRPRDYTYEQYF.

This chain links TRBV30 with TRBJ2-6, with 8 bases lining up with TRBD1. V shed 4 bases and J 2 bases; nucleotides not matched to a gene: 7. CDR3 size: 16 residues. Germline V gene lookup returns CDR1 GTSNPN and CDR2 SVGIG (reference sequence). The CDR3 region is CAWIRQGAAGANVLTF. The CDR3 nucleotides read TGTGCCTGGATCCGGCAGGGGGCGGCTGGGGCCAACGTCCTGACTTTC. Together with reference TRBV30 and TRBJ2-6, the CDR3 gives the full variable domain: SQTIHQWPATLVQPVGSPLSLECTVEGTSNPNLYWYRQAAGRGLQLLFYSVGIGQISSEVPQNLSASRPQDRQFILSSKKLLLSDSGFYLCAWIRQGAAGANVLTFGAGSRLTVL.